This T cell receptor beta chain appears in the sequencing data of a study of a mutant IDH1 vaccine in newly diagnosed glioma. Study context: Most had both radiotherapy and temozolomide beforehand; others had only one.

Some clones are missing from TCRdb's copy, which holds only in-frame ones; the method was immunoSEQ multiplex PCR. The table shows fewer than 50,000 clones, with 75% to 85% occurring only once. The CDR3 covers 13 residues. V gave up 10 bases and J gave up 2 bases, with 14 bases separating them. Germline lookup yields CDR1 ENHRY and CDR2 SYGVKD. Time point indicated: baseline, week 1 (first vaccination visit). Treatment described: pre-vaccination baseline after standard-of-care therapy. The clonotype was recovered from a middle-aged man with glioma. Some clones in this sample may be carry-over from other donors' samples. The input for sequencing was PBMCs, taken from a glioma patient treated with radiotherapy, temozolomide or both. The chain uses TRBV10-3 and TRBJ2-5; no clear D. CDR3 in DNA: TGTGCCACAAACCGACTGGAGCAAGAGACCCAGTACTTC. Its translation: CATNRLEQETQYF.